Listed here is a single T cell receptor (beta chain). The data originate from a study of shared clonotypes between healthy human individuals. The data were produced by immunoSEQ multiplex PCR, yet TCRdb's version contains in-frame clones alone and is incomplete. The data contain over 2,000,000 clones, approximately 92% of them seen just once; the ten biggest clones take up around 1.7%. CD45RO-negative cells were positively selected for CCR7, leaving out terminally differentiated effector memory CD45RA+ cells. The sequencing input was naive CD8+ T cells from PBMCs. This TCR was recovered from a man aged 18 to 29 in good health. Some clones in this sample may be carry-over from other donors' samples.

CDR3 sequence reads: CASSRLGARNLPYNEQFF. The CDR3 DNA reads TGTGCCAGCAGTCGCCTAGGGGCCAGGAATTTGCCCTACAATGAGCAGTTCTTC. J is TRBJ2-1 and V is TRBV6-4; a possible D gene is TRBD1 (5 bases). The length of the CDR3 is 18 residues. The ends were cut back, 5 bases at V and 2 bases at J, with 22 bases in the middle. Germline lookup yields CDR1 MRHNA and CDR2 SNTAGT.